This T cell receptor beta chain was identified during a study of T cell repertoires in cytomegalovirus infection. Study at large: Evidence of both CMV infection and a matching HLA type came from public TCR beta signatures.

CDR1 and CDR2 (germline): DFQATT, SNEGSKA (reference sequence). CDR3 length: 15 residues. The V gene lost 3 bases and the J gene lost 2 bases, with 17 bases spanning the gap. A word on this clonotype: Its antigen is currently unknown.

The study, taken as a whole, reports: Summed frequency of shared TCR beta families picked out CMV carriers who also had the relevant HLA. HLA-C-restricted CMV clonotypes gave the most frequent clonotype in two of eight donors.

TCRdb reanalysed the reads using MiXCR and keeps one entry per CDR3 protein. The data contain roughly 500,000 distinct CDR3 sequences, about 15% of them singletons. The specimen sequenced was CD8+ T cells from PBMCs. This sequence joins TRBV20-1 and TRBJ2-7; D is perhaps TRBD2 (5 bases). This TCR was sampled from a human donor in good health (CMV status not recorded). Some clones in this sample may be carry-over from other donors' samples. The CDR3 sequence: CSARAAGVQTYEQYF. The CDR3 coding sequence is TGCAGTGCTAGGGCCGCCGGGGTTCAAACCTACGAGCAGTACTTC.